Below, 27 T cell receptor beta chains from the same sample are listed, as sequenced in a study of blood T cell repertoires in COVID-19. Only in-frame clones appear in the TCRdb table, and some are missing; sequencing was by immunoSEQ multiplex PCR. Of more than 25,000 clones in the sample, 83% were seen once. The sequenced sample consisted of peripheral blood. Every receptor here comes from a man between 70 and 80 years old with active COVID-19.

This chain joins TRBV10-3 and TRBJ1-6; 7 positions match TRBD1. The CDR3 covers 18 residues. Per the germline V gene, CDR1 is ENHRY and CDR2 is SYGVKD. After removal of 8 bases from V and 1 base from J, the junction contained 14 bases not matched to a gene. CDR3 region: CAISETGTYGSYNSPLHF. The CDR3 region has the DNA TGTGCCATCTCAGAGACAGGGACGTACGGTTCCTATAATTCACCCCTCCACTTT.

V usage is TRBV4-1 and J usage is TRBJ1-2; perhaps TRBD1 as D (6 bases). The germline V and J ends were trimmed by 3 bases and 3 bases, with 11 bases remaining between them. Germline V gene lookup returns CDR1 MGHRA and CDR2 YSYEKL. The CDR3 is 14 amino acids. The CDR3 here is CASSHLQGYYGYTF. Here the CDR3 DNA reads TGCGCCAGCAGCCATTTACAGGGATACTATGGCTACACCTTC.

This sequence joins TRBV5-1 and TRBJ2-2, with D perhaps TRBD2 (5 bases). V lost 2 bases, J lost 3 bases, and 11 bases lay in between. The V gene's germline CDR1 is SGHRS and CDR2 YFSETQ. This CDR3 comprises 15 residues. CDR3 residues: CASSFRPGDTGELFF. CDR3 sequence (DNA): TGCGCCAGCAGCTTTAGACCCGGGGACACCGGGGAGCTGTTTTTT.

This chain uses TRBV5-5 with TRBJ2-7; no firm D call. Per the germline V gene, CDR1 is SGHKS and CDR2 is YYEKEE (reference sequence). Trimming stripped 0 bases from V and 2 bases from J, with 6 bases between. This CDR3 spans 13 amino acids. The CDR3 DNA is TGTGCCAGCAGCTTGGCCCCCGCCTACGAGCAGTACTTC. It is translated as CASSLAPAYEQYF.

This rearrangement joins TRBV7-9 to TRBJ2-1, with 16 bases identical to TRBD2. V lost 2 bases to trimming and J lost 7 bases; unmatched junction nucleotides: 2. The CDR3 extends over 16 amino acids. From germline, CDR1 is SEHNR and CDR2 FQNEAQ (reference sequence). CDR3 DNA: TGTGCCAGCAGCTTATCGGGACTAGCGGGAGGGAATGAGCAGTTCTTC. It encodes CASSLSGLAGGNEQFF.

V is TRBV9 and J is TRBJ2-2; no reliable D call. Trimming pared 4 bases from V and 0 bases from J, leaving 16 bases between. Germline CDR1 and CDR2: SGDLS and YYNGEE. The CDR3 runs to 17 residues. CDR3 in amino acids: CASSLPSSVANTGELFF. The CDR3 DNA reads as TGTGCCAGCAGCCTCCCGTCGAGCGTAGCGAACACCGGGGAGCTGTTTTTT. Drawing the rest from reference TRBV9 and TRBJ2-2, the complete variable domain is DSGVTQTPKHLITATGQRVTLRCSPRSGDLSVYWYQQSLDQGLQFLIQYYNGEERAKGNILERFSAQQFPDLHSELNLSSLELGDSALYFCASSLPSSVANTGELFFGEGSRLTVL.

Only a few counts were recorded for this clone. The V call is TRBV28, the J call TRBJ2-7; 10 bases are a match to TRBD1. Germline assignment: CDR1 MDHEN and CDR2 SYDVKM. This CDR3 is built from 16 residues. The V and J ends lost 6 bases and 3 bases, in that order; junction bases with no gene match: 11. The DNA for the CDR3 is TGTGCCAGCAGACCCGCCACCGGGACAGGGGTCTACGAGCAGTACTTC. This translates into CASRPATGTGVYEQYF.

The CDR3 nucleotides are TGCGCCAGCAGCCAAGCACAGGATACTAACTATGGCTACACCTTC. This gives the protein CASSQAQDTNYGYTF. V and J are TRBV4-1 and TRBJ1-2, with TRBD1 as a possible D gene (5 bases). This CDR3 comprises 15 residues. Germline CDR1 and CDR2: MGHRA and YSYEKL. The V end was cut by 1 base, the J end by 0 bases, with 9 bases between.

The V gene is TRBV5-1, the J gene TRBJ1-2; 10 positions agree with TRBD1. The CDR3 is 18 amino acids. V was pared by 0 bases and J by 2 bases, with 10 bases of the junction left unmatched. The germline V gene encodes CDR1 SGHRS and CDR2 YFSETQ. The DNA for the CDR3 is TGCGCCAGCAGCTTGGGGGGGACAGGGGCCAACCACAACTATGGCTACACCTTC. It yields the protein CASSLGGTGANHNYGYTF.

The chain recombines TRBV28 with TRBJ1-1, with 10 bases fitting TRBD1. Trimming cost V 6 bases and J 5 bases; bases outside gene matches: 9. Germline lookup yields CDR1 MDHEN and CDR2 SYDVKM. This CDR3 comprises 15 residues. Here the CDR3 DNA reads TGTGCCAGCAGCGAGACAGGGGGCGCGAAAACTGAAGCTTTCTTT. Translation gives CASSETGGAKTEAFF.

A few counts support this clone. The V gene is TRBV20-1, the J gene TRBJ1-2, with 8 bases matching TRBD1. Germline trimming cut 3 bases from V and 4 bases from J; bases unmatched to any gene: 19. Germline CDR1 and CDR2: DFQATT and SNEGSKA (reference sequence). The CDR3 spans 18 residues. CDR3 loop: CSASPRILGQGISYGYTF. CDR3 DNA: TGCAGTGCTAGTCCTAGGATACTCGGACAGGGCATAAGCTATGGCTACACCTTC.

The chain combines TRBV11-2 with TRBJ2-2; D possibly corresponds to TRBD2 (6 bases). V lost 0 bases, J lost 12 bases, and 11 bases lay in between. In germline, CDR1 is SGHAT, CDR2 FQNNGV. The CDR3 spans 13 residues. The CDR3 nucleotides read TGTGCCAGCAGCTTAGAGCTGGAGGGCCAGCTGTTTTTT. It translates to CASSLELEGQLFF.

This chain links TRBV5-8 with TRBJ1-4; possibly TRBD1 for D (5 bases). CDR1 SGHTS and CDR2 YDEGEE come from the germline V gene. The V and J ends lost 0 bases and 1 base respectively, with 13 bases between them. There are 17 residues in the CDR3. The CDR3 sequence is CASSLGQHIETNEKLFF. DNA for the CDR3: TGTGCCAGCAGCTTGGGACAGCACATAGAAACTAATGAAAAACTGTTTTTT.

V is TRBV6-5 and J is TRBJ1-1; 9 nucleotides align to TRBD1. The germline V gene has CDR1 MNHEY and CDR2 SVGAGI. This CDR3 comprises 16 residues. V trimming: 0 bases; J trimming: 4 bases; junction bases outside the gene matches: 6. CDR3 residues: CASSYSTTGGGTEAFF. In nucleotides, the CDR3 is TGTGCCAGCAGTTACTCAACCACAGGGGGCGGCACTGAAGCTTTCTTT.

The J gene is TRBJ2-1, the V gene TRBV11-2; 9 bases align to TRBD2. The germline V gene has CDR1 SGHAT and CDR2 FQNNGV. The CDR3 is 16 amino acids. V dropped 5 bases and J dropped 1; count of bases not matched to a gene: 6. CDR3 sequence reads: CASSPLRGGSYNEQFF. CDR3 bases: TGTGCCAGCAGCCCGCTGCGGGGGGGATCCTACAATGAGCAGTTCTTC. The full variable domain, with the rest looked up from reference TRBV11-2 and TRBJ2-1, is EAGVAQSPRYKIIEKRQSVAFWCNPISGHATLYWYQQILGQGPKLLIQFQNNGVVDDSQLPKDRFSAERLKGVDSTLKIQPAKLEDSAVYLCASSPLRGGSYNEQFFGPGTRLTVL.

The table lists this clone with a few counts. The chain is built from TRBV2 and TRBJ2-2, with a tentative D call TRBD1 (6 bases). Trimming shortened V by 1 base and J by 0 bases, and 12 bases separated the two germline ends. The germline gives CDR1 SNHLY, CDR2 FYNNEI. This CDR3 is 17 amino acids long. CDR3 sequence reads: CASSEVWDTSNTGELFF. The CDR3 bases are TGTGCCAGCAGTGAAGTTTGGGACACCTCGAACACCGGGGAGCTGTTTTTT.

V and J are TRBV28 and TRBJ2-3; 7 nucleotides match TRBD1. V gave up 5 bases and J gave up 4 bases; unmatched junction bases: 6. The CDR3 runs 14 residues. Germline CDR1 reads MDHEN; CDR2 reads SYDVKM. This chain's CDR3 is CASSIDRVPDTQYF. Here the CDR3 DNA reads TGTGCCAGCAGTATAGACAGGGTCCCAGATACGCAGTATTTT.

This rearrangement joins TRBV11-2 to TRBJ2-1; 9 bases map to TRBD1. Trimming removed 5 bases from V and 5 bases from J; junction bases left unmatched: 7. Germline-derived CDR1 and CDR2 are SGHAT and FQNNGV. This CDR3 is 15 amino acids long. CDR3: CASSAWGTGNNEQFF. CDR3 in DNA: TGTGCCAGCAGCGCCTGGGGGACAGGGAACAATGAGCAGTTCTTC. Full variable domain (remainder filled in from reference TRBV11-2 and TRBJ2-1): EAGVAQSPRYKIIEKRQSVAFWCNPISGHATLYWYQQILGQGPKLLIQFQNNGVVDDSQLPKDRFSAERLKGVDSTLKIQPAKLEDSAVYLCASSAWGTGNNEQFFGPGTRLTVL.

V usage is TRBV2 and J usage is TRBJ1-1; possibly TRBD1 for D (6 bases). Trimming shortened V by 3 bases and J by 4 bases, and 9 bases separated the two germline ends. Germline-derived CDR1 and CDR2 are SNHLY and FYNNEI. The CDR3 spans 13 residues. CDR3 DNA sequence: TGTGCCAGCAGTGAGGGGGCAGGCACTGAAGCTTTCTTT. This sequence encodes CASSEGAGTEAFF.

The V call is TRBV5-1, the J call TRBJ2-7, with TRBD1 as a possible D gene (5 bases). Germline V gene sequence: CDR1 SGHRS, CDR2 YFSETQ. V lost 1 base and J lost 2, with 16 bases in between. The CDR3 is 16 residues long. In DNA form, the CDR3 reads TGCGCCAGCAGCTTGCTCCGACAGCAGTTGGCCTACGAGCAGTACTTC. Protein sequence: CASSLLRQQLAYEQYF.

The chain combines TRBV2 with TRBJ1-4, with TRBD1 identical over 7 bases. V was pared by 5 bases and J by 8 bases, with 8 bases of the junction left unmatched. This CDR3 contains 14 residues. CDR1 and CDR2 from the germline V gene are SNHLY and FYNNEI. The DNA of the CDR3 is TGTGCCAGCAGTCGACAGGGAGGAGGAGAAAAACTGTTTTTT. Its translation is CASSRQGGGEKLFF.

J is TRBJ2-7 and V is TRBV6-5; the D gene is possibly TRBD1 (6 bases). Trimming cost V 7 bases and J 0 bases, with 16 bases left between them. This CDR3 contains 15 residues. From germline, CDR1 is MNHEY and CDR2 SVGAGI. Here the CDR3 DNA reads TGTGCCAGCACGGACCGACAGGTTAGCTCCTACGAGCAGTACTTC. Its translation is CASTDRQVSSYEQYF.

The chain is built from TRBV2 and TRBJ2-7; 11 bases are shared with TRBD2. V trimming: 5 bases; J trimming: 2 bases; junction bases outside the gene matches: 2. There are 14 residues in the CDR3. Germline values: CDR1 SNHLY, CDR2 FYNNEI. CDR3 nucleotides: TGTGCCAGCAGTTTAGCGGGGGGGCCCTACGAGCAGTACTTC. Residues: CASSLAGGPYEQYF.

The chain has TRBV7-3 and TRBJ2-1; tentative D call: TRBD1 (5 bases). Germline loops: CDR1 SGHTA, CDR2 FQGTGA. The CDR3 is 14 residues long. V was clipped by 5 bases and J by 3 bases, with 11 bases between them. The CDR3 DNA is TGTGCCAGCAGCCCCCTGGACAACTACAATGAGCAGTTCTTC. It specifies CASSPLDNYNEQFF.

The chain employs TRBV29-1 and TRBJ1-2; TRBD1 might be the D (6 bases). Germline V gives CDR1 SQVTM, CDR2 ANQGSEA. V lost 4 bases to trimming and J lost 6 bases, with 12 bases between them. CDR3 length equals 12 residues. For the CDR3, the DNA is TGCAGCGTTGTACAGGGTGGTGATGGCTACACCTTC. Protein sequence: CSVVQGGDGYTF.

V gene TRBV5-1 combines with J gene TRBJ2-5; 14 positions match TRBD2. CDR3 length: 17 residues. CDR1 and CDR2 (germline): SGHRS, YFSETQ. The junction had 7 bases not matched to a gene; V was cut back by 5 bases and J by 1 base. As DNA, the CDR3 is TGCGCCAGCAGAATCGGGACTAGCGGGGGAGTCCAAGAGACCCAGTACTTC. Its protein product is CASRIGTSGGVQETQYF.

The chain is built from TRBV2 and TRBJ2-7, with D unclear. This CDR3 contains 15 residues. Trimming took off 0 bases at V and 4 bases at J, with 13 bases between the two ends. Germline assignment: CDR1 SNHLY and CDR2 FYNNEI. The CDR3 DNA reads TGTGCCAGCAGTGAAGCCCAGAACAGTCAATACGAGCAGTACTTC. The encoded protein is CASSEAQNSQYEQYF.